These 24 T cell receptor beta chains were all obtained from the same sample, sequenced in a study of T-cell reconstitution after alpha-beta-depleted transplantation in children. TCRbeta library construction was performed incorporating unique molecular identifiers. From the PCR reads, TCRdb called clonotypes with MiXCR, one entry per CDR3 protein. Here the sample spans roughly 70,000 distinct CDR3 sequences, roughly 4.9% being singletons. This sample comprised PBMCs, mostly from graft donor cells, obtained 180 days after TCRalphabeta/CD19-depleted stem cell transplant. Receptors were obtained from a boy under two years old who had a stem cell transplant for acute myeloid leukemia, so the T cells may come from the graft donor.

The J gene is TRBJ2-5, the V gene TRBV24-1; D could derive from TRBD1 or TRBD2 (6 bases each). The germline V gene has CDR1 KGHDR and CDR2 SFDVKD. Trimming removed 7 bases from V and 5 bases from J, with 13 bases in between. The length of the CDR3 is 13 residues. CDR3 in DNA: TGTGCCACCAGGAGGGGGGCCGACGAGACCCAGTACTTC. It is translated as CATRRGADETQYF.

This clonotype was detected ten times or more. This chain connects TRBV7-6 to TRBJ2-3, with D unclear. The ends were cut back, 1 base at V and 0 bases at J, with 5 bases in the middle. Germline CDR1 is SGHVS and CDR2 is FNYEAQ. The CDR3 runs 14 residues. The CDR3 region has the DNA TGTGCCAGCAGCTTAGGACCCAGCACAGATACGCAGTATTTT. Its protein is CASSLGPSTDTQYF.

This clonotype was observed at least ten times. The chain combines TRBV7-6 with TRBJ2-7; TRBD2 agrees at 9 bases. The CDR3 is 14 amino acids. Germline CDR1 SGHVS, CDR2 FNYEAQ. V trimming: 5 bases; J trimming: 0 bases; junction bases outside the gene matches: 2. CDR3 nucleotides: TGTGCCAGCAGCGCGGGAGGGAGCTCCTACGAGCAGTACTTC. Translation: CASSAGGSSYEQYF.

This clonotype appeared many times. The gene calls are TRBV20-1 and TRBJ2-6; no definite D call. V lost 4 bases and J lost 2, with 9 bases in between. Per the germline V gene, CDR1 is DFQATT and CDR2 is SNEGSKA (reference sequence). This CDR3 contains 14 residues. The CDR3 sequence is CSAIPSPGANVLTF. The CDR3 DNA reads as TGCAGTGCTATCCCCTCACCTGGGGCCAACGTCCTGACTTTC.

The table lists this clonotype with many counts. CDR3 loop: CASSPSGQGGETQYF. The CDR3 nucleotides are TGTGCCAGCAGTCCGTCGGGACAGGGCGGAGAGACCCAGTACTTC. J is TRBJ2-5 and V is TRBV12-3 or TRBV12-4, with 9 bases aligning to TRBD1. The CDR3 loop spans 15 amino acids. The junction had 8 bases not matched to a gene; V was cut back by 5 bases and J by 4 bases.

This clonotype was detected many times. The V gene is TRBV20-1, the J gene TRBJ2-5; TRBD1 might be the D (5 bases). The V gene lost 2 bases and the J gene lost 0 bases, with 16 bases spanning the gap. The CDR3 is 16 residues long. The germline gives CDR1 DFQATT, CDR2 SNEGSKA (reference sequence). This CDR3 is CSARKYRTKYQETQYF. DNA for the CDR3: TGCAGTGCTAGAAAATACAGGACAAAGTACCAAGAGACCCAGTACTTC.

This clonotype was detected ten times or more. The rearrangement joins TRBV18 to TRBJ2-7, with 11 nucleotides matching TRBD1. With 1 base clipped from V and 4 bases from J, the junction kept 0 bases outside the gene matches. Germline loops: CDR1 KGHSH, CDR2 LQKENI. CDR3 length equals 14 residues. The CDR3 sequence: CASSPRDRGYEQYV. CDR3 nucleotide sequence: TGTGCCAGCTCACCACGGGACAGGGGGTACGAGCAGTACGTC.

This clonotype was picked up many times. The chain links TRBV5-1 to TRBJ1-3; the D gene is possibly TRBD1 (6 bases). CDR1 SGHRS and CDR2 YFSETQ come from the germline V gene. Trimming shortened V by 0 bases and J by 4 bases, and 14 bases separated the two germline ends. The CDR3 loop spans 16 amino acids. CDR3 region: CASSLGHRDPGNTIYF. CDR3 in DNA: TGCGCCAGCAGCTTGGGGCACAGGGATCCCGGAAACACCATATATTTT.

This clonotype was seen ten or more times. CDR3 sequence (DNA): TGTGCCAGCAGCGGGGACTACACAGATACGCAGTATTTT. Translated, it gives CASSGDYTDTQYF. The chain uses TRBV7-2 and TRBJ2-3; 7 bases align to TRBD2. Germline V lookup: CDR1 SGHTA, CDR2 FQGNSA. This CDR3 spans 13 amino acids. V shed 5 bases, J shed 2 bases, and the junction held 1 base outside the gene matches.

This clonotype came up many times. V gene TRBV4-3 combines with J gene TRBJ1-1; D remains ambiguous. V lost 0 bases and J lost 0, with 11 bases in between. Germline assignment: CDR1 LGHNA and CDR2 YSLEER. This CDR3 has 16 amino acids. DNA of the CDR3: TGCGCCAGCAGCCAAGAGGTGAGGTGGATGAACACTGAAGCTTTCTTT. Amino acids: CASSQEVRWMNTEAFF.

This clonotype appeared many times. This sequence joins TRBV7-8 and TRBJ1-1; D is unclear. Germline V lookup: CDR1 SGHVS, CDR2 FQNEAQ. V was clipped by 6 bases and J by 3 bases, with 14 bases between them. The CDR3 spans 14 residues. The CDR3 DNA reads as TGTGCCAGCAGGGAATTTAGGGCCCACACTGAAGCTTTCTTT. Amino acids: CASREFRAHTEAFF.

This clonotype was detected many times. The V and J genes are TRBV29-1 and TRBJ2-3, with a possible D match to TRBD1 (5 bases). The CDR3 has 13 amino acids. Looked up from germline, CDR1 is SQVTM and CDR2 is ANQGSEA. Trimming removed 3 bases from V and 2 bases from J, with 9 bases in between. The CDR3 protein is CSVEAGNTDTQYF. The CDR3 bases are TGCAGCGTTGAGGCAGGGAACACAGATACGCAGTATTTT.

This clonotype was recorded at least ten times. The junction departs from germline at one end; a sequencing error may be responsible. The chain couples TRBV5-1 to TRBJ2-2; D uncertain. The CDR3 runs to 15 residues. From germline, CDR1 is SGHRS and CDR2 YFSETQ. The CDR3 nucleotides read TGCGCCAGCACTGCCGAGCCCGCGAACACCGGTGAGCTGTTTTTT. This gives the protein CASTAEPANTGELFF.

This clonotype was detected ten times or more. The gene calls are TRBV9 and TRBJ1-1, with TRBD1 matching over 7 bases. This CDR3 is 15 amino acids long. The germline V gene encodes CDR1 SGDLS and CDR2 YYNGEE. V gave up 1 base and J gave up 4 bases; unmatched junction bases: 7. The CDR3 DNA sequence: TGTGCCAGCAGCGTATCGAGGGGGCGGAGCACTGAAGCTTTCTTT. The encoded protein is CASSVSRGRSTEAFF.

Turning to this clonotype: Possible read error: a much larger clone is one base away. The rearrangement joins TRBV19 to TRBJ1-4; TRBD1 agrees at 7 bases. Germline CDR1 reads LNHDA; CDR2 reads SQIVND (reference sequence). The trim removed 6 bases at V and 10 bases at J, leaving 8 bases unmatched. CDR3 length: 13 amino acids. The CDR3 loop is CASRGTVSRKLFF. In nucleotides, the CDR3 is TGTGCCAGTAGGGGGACAGTGAGCAGAAAACTGTTTTTT. Looking up the rest from reference TRBV19 and TRBJ1-4 gives the full variable domain: DGGITQSPKYLFRKEGQNVTLSCEQNLNHDAMYWYRQDPGQGLRLIYYSQIVNDFQKGDIAEGYSVSREKKESFPLTVTSAQKNPTAFYLCASRGTVSRKLFFGSGTQLSVL.

This clonotype has at least ten counts. The DNA of the CDR3 is TGTGCCAGCTCGGTTTACGATGAGCAGTTCTTC. Amino acid sequence: CASSVYDEQFF. This chain connects TRBV12-3 or TRBV12-4 to TRBJ2-1; D unresolved. V was clipped by 8 bases and J by 8 bases, with 10 bases between them. The CDR3 totals 11 residues.

This clonotype was counted many times. The V and J genes are TRBV12-3 or TRBV12-4 and TRBJ2-4; 8 bases agree with TRBD2. With 7 bases clipped from V and 6 bases from J, the junction kept 8 bases outside the gene matches. This CDR3 contains 14 residues. In nucleotides, the CDR3 is TGTGCCAGCACCCCGGAGGCGGGGGGAAACATTCAGTACTTC. This sequence encodes CASTPEAGGNIQYF.

The chain is built from TRBV12-5 and TRBJ1-5; maybe TRBD1 (5 bases). Per germline, CDR1 LGHNT and CDR2 FRNRAP. The CDR3 runs to 16 residues. The V and J ends lost 5 bases and 2 bases respectively, with 16 bases between them. In DNA form, the CDR3 reads TGTGCTAGTGGTCCCGGAGGGAGGGGTGGCAATCAGCCCCAGCATTTT. This translates into CASGPGGRGGNQPQHF.

The table lists this clonotype with many counts. CDR3 in amino acids: CASSLGGTVLSREQYF. The CDR3, as DNA: TGTGCCAGCAGCTTAGGGGGGACAGTCCTCTCCCGCGAGCAGTACTTC. The V gene is TRBV7-2, the J gene TRBJ2-7, with 7 nucleotides matching TRBD1. This CDR3 has 16 amino acids. V gave up 1 base and J gave up 6 bases; unmatched junction bases: 12. The germline CDR1 and CDR2 sequences are SGHTA and FQGNSA.

V is TRBV6-2 or TRBV6-3 and J is TRBJ2-3; D not resolved. CDR1 and CDR2 (germline): MNHEY, SVGEGT. V lost 2 bases, J lost 2 bases, and 5 bases lay in between. This CDR3 has 13 amino acids. CDR3 amino acids: CASSYVATDTQYF. The CDR3 DNA is TGTGCCAGCAGTTACGTCGCCACAGATACGCAGTATTTT.

This clonotype was observed at least ten times. The rearrangement links TRBV18 to TRBJ1-6; D ambiguous. The CDR3 extends over 14 amino acids. V was shortened by 3 bases and J by 7 bases, with 10 bases between the two germline ends. Germline CDR1 and CDR2: KGHSH and LQKENI. This CDR3 is CASSPPVGNSPLHF. CDR3 sequence (DNA): TGTGCCAGCTCACCCCCGGTAGGAAATTCACCCCTCCACTTT.

This clonotype was observed at least ten times. The V and J genes are TRBV6-6 and TRBJ1-1; D unclear. V lost 0 bases and J lost 11, with 10 bases in between. Germline-derived CDR1 and CDR2 are MNHNY and SVGAGI (reference sequence). The CDR3 extends over 12 amino acids. CDR3 sequence reads: CASSYSGFRAFF. CDR3 nucleotides: TGTGCCAGCAGTTACTCGGGGTTCCGGGCTTTCTTT.

This clonotype was seen repeatedly, ten times or more. This chain uses TRBV7-2 with TRBJ2-5; D may be TRBD1 or TRBD2 (6 bases each). This CDR3 comprises 14 residues. V lost 1 base and J 4 bases, leaving 10 bases between the germline ends. Germline V lookup: CDR1 SGHTA, CDR2 FQGNSA. This CDR3 reads CASSLDPGAETQYF. The CDR3, as DNA: TGTGCCAGCAGCTTAGATCCGGGGGCAGAGACCCAGTACTTC.

In its sample, this clonotype was seen many times. The chain carries TRBV10-3 and TRBJ2-2; 13 positions agree with TRBD2. After removal of 6 bases from V and 4 bases from J, the junction contained 8 bases not matched to a gene. The germline CDR1 and CDR2 sequences are ENHRY and SYGVKD. The CDR3 is 17 amino acids. CDR3 protein: CAISRTSGGPITGELFF. CDR3 nucleotides: TGTGCCATCAGCAGGACTAGCGGGGGCCCCATCACCGGGGAGCTGTTTTTT.